This TCR beta chain was sequenced during a study of control samples from healthy donors and cancer patients. The CDR3 contains 13 residues. Germline values: CDR1 SEHNR, CDR2 FQNEAQ (reference sequence). Trimming took 8 bases from V and 6 from J; bases not matched to a gene: 7. Repertoires were generated with immunoSEQ multiplex PCR, while TCRdb's copy carries only in-frame clones and drops some. The sample includes about 170,000 clones, 91% of them seen just once. Sequenced material: blood. This receptor was taken from a middle-aged woman in good health. The chain is built from TRBV7-9 and TRBJ2-1; 7 bases map to TRBD1. CDR3 sequence: CASSVGGRNEQFF. CDR3 bases: TGTGCCAGCTCCGTAGGGGGCCGCAATGAGCAGTTCTTC.